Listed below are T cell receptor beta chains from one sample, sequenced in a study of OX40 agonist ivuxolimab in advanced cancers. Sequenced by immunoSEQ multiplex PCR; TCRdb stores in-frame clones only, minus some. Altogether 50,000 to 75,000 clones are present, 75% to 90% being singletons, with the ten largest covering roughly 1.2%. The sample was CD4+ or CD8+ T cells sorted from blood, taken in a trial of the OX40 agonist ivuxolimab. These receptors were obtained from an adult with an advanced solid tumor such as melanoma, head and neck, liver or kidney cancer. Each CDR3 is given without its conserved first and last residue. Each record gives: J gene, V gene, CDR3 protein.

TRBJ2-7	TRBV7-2	ASSSGTSLHEQY
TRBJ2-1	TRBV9	ASSVDPTSRGNEQF
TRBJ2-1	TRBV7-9	ASSPGFAGGEQF
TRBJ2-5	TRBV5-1	ASSFQAGQGETQY
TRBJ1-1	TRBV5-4	ASSLAGESGTEAF
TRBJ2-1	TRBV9	ASSVGSGGYNEQF
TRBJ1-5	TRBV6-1	ASSETGGMWQPQH
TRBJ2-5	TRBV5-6	ASSLSHVPETQY
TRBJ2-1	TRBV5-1	ASSPGPLAKGEQF
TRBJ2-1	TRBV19	ASSQTSGVGEQF
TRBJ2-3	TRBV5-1	ASSLEAVTQY
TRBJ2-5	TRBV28	ASRGGAGETQY
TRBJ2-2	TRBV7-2	ASSFDRAETGELF
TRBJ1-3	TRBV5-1	ASSLSGSDAHTIY
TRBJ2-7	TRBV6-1	ASSDSGTGTYEQY
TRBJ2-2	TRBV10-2	ASSGLAGSNTGELF
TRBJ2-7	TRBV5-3	TRSLLMDRTAWEQY
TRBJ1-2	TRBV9	ASSGHDRVWGYT
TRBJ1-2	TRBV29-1	SVEGGRWNGYT
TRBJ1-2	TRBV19	ASRTWGQKRDGYT
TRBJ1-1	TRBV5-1	ASSPSPTGLNTEAF
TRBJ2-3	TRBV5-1	ASSLGTSGLTDTQY
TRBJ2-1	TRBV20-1	SATRSHEQF
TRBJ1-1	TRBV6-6	ATVNTEAF
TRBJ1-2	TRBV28	ASSRYYGYT
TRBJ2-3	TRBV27	ASSLLTADTQY
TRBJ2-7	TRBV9	ASSPGLADRTYEQY
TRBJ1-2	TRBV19	ASSVQGYGYT
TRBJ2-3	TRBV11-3	ASHYRDPTQY
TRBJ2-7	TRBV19	ASSVDAVSREQY
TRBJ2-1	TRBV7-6	AIIQDNEQF
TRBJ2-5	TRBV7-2	ASTLSSGASQETQY
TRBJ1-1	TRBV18	ASSSGGVLGTEAF
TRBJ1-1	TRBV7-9	ASSLLTGLNTEAF
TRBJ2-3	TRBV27	ASSPGTPRRTDTQY
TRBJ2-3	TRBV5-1	ASSVYRGTDTQY
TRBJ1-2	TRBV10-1	ASRGGADGYT
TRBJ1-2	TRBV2	ASSVSSTNYGYT
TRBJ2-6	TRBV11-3	ASSLGGALSGANVLT
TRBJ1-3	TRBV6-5	ASRQGTGNTIY
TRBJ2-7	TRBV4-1	ASRFTAGAPTEQY
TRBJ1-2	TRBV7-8	ASSPAVTGGYGYT
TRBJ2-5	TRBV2	ASSPDGATQY
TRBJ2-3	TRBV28	ASRNDRDSSQY
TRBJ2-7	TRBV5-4	ASSLLGREFEQY
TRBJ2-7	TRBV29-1	SVVASAGEQY
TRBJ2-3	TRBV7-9	ASSASGNPTDTQY
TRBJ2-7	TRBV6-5	ASSRGGQGLYEQY
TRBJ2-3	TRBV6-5	ATRNRGRDTQY
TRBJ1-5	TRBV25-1	ASSEYRSNQPQH
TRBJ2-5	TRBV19	ASSKPRAGTGEETQY
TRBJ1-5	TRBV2	ASAVGTDNQPQH
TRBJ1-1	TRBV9	ASSQGISNTEAF